The source of this T cell receptor beta chain is a study of beta chain features in type 1 diabetes (dated by TCRdb to the late 2010s). For context, the study as a whole: No differences in mean age, gender distribution, total cell number or subset yield were found between patients and healthy donors. Across all samples, approximately 100 million sorted cells were examined, and cell number per subset correlated strongly with RNA yield. The study compared TCRB repertoires of sorted circulating CD4+ T cell subsets between recently diagnosed type 1 diabetes patients and matched healthy donors. Regulatory and stem cell-like memory subsets were obtained from only 8 patients and about eight healthy donors, while naive and central memory subsets were obtained from all 30 or so donors. Results and caveats for the whole study, not just this receptor: At VDJ recombination sites, patients with type 1 diabetes made fewer insertions and deleted more nucleotides, a pattern implying thymic rearrangement abnormalities. Because cDNA was sequenced instead of genomic DNA, highly expressing activated cells could be over-represented, though the groups showed no difference in activation or CD3 levels. Because small numbers of individuals were included in the HLA sub-analyses, any influence of HLA type on TCRB rearrangement was left unresolved. Naive, central memory and regulatory TCRB repertoires appeared more similar among patients than among healthy donors. PCR might favor shorter templates, but patient and control samples were amplified and corrected together, so any skew would affect both groups equally. In all four CD4+ subsets, TCRB CDR3 length was moderately but significantly shorter in type 1 diabetes patients.

A single peripheral blood draw of about 116 mL on average was collected from each donor into heparinised tubes. Using a panel that included CD45RO, CCR7, CD25, CD127, CD95 and CD27, naive, central memory, regulatory and stem cell-like memory CD4+ T cells were sorted on a BD FACSAria II. Purity was above 95% for every sorted population. PBMCs were isolated immediately by Lymphoprep density gradient centrifugation and stained directly without culture. So that batch effects would be minimized, each experiment stained and sorted samples in pairs, pairing one healthy donor with one patient. Comment on this clone: What antigen it recognizes has not been identified. It has no much larger one-base neighbor in the sample; base qualities were not kept.

CDR1 is given as SGHNT and CDR2 as YYREEE, both from the germline V gene (reference sequence). V and J lose 0 bases and 4 bases, and a span of 16 bases separates them. The CDR3 holds 16 amino acids from the cysteine to the phenylalanine. Of all the DNA, just the CDR3 is kept, 48 bases in frame from base 1. All of the isolated RNA was reverse transcribed with the High Capacity cDNA Reverse Transcription Kit, so expressed TCRB transcripts were sequenced. Naive, central memory and regulatory T cell samples underwent deep immunoSEQ sequencing, averaging approximately 3.3 million total reads per sample. Sorted cells were lysed in RLT buffer, and RNA was extracted using DNase-treated RNeasy Micro or Mini kits according to cell number. Each cell subset was processed on its own to prevent cross-contamination, while patient and healthy donor samples were processed together. The immunoSEQ multiplex PCR was used to amplify TCRB sequences from cDNA, generating 87-bp fragments that spanned the CDR3 region. Amplicons were sequenced on the Illumina HiSeq platform. Per the source publication's procedure: PCR bias was computationally corrected using synthetic template baselines, reads within Hamming distance 2 were collapsed, and singletons that could not be merged were discarded. Reads were aligned against IMGT so that V, D and J genes, CDR3 length and insertions or deletions at six rearrangement sites could be assigned. Within each subset, clonotype counts were normalized to the number of sorted cells before true diversity and Gini coefficients were calculated with the tcR R package. Repertoire sharing was quantified using the overlap coefficient calculated on TCRB nucleotide sequences. Out-of-frame TCRB sequences from naive cells were analyzed to stand in for the pre-selection repertoire. TCRdb retrieved this table from immuneACCESS and kept in-frame rearrangements only. Not all clones are present; in checked studies, unresolved V genes account for under half, and no reason is known for the remainder. That table furnishes V, J and clone size, whereas the DNA furnished D and trimming. The sample records 810,000 or so clones, 15% to 20% of which are singletons. The ten top clones hold 0.023% of the sample.

The chain couples TRBV5-4 to TRBJ2-5; perhaps TRBD1 is the D gene, with 5 bases matching. What was sequenced was naive CD4+ T cells from blood. What this sample's cell subset or site label stands for: true naive CD4+ T cells. This TCR was sampled from a woman under 30 in good health. The DNA sequence is TGTGCCAGCAGCTTGGCCGGATCCCTAAGGGGAGAGACCCAGTACTTC. Translation gives CASSLAGSLRGETQYF.